This T cell receptor beta chain derives from a study of blood T cell repertoires in COVID-19 (dated by TCRdb to the early 2020s). With respect to the entire study: The collaborator samples originated in the United States, Italy and Spain and spanned the acute and convalescent phases of COVID-19. The repertoires were released in a freely available public database intended as a resource for research on the immune response to SARS-CoV-2. The samples were drawn from two sources: the first 160 participants of the ongoing ImmuneRACE study, and 1,000 to 1,500 subjects contributed by 6 global collaborators. Where available, HLA class I and class II types were obtained from metadata supplied by the sample provider rather than from assay-based typing. A de-identified subject ID, COVID-19 status, age in years and sex were almost always included in the sample metadata. Subjects who had been exposed to COVID-19, were actively infected with it, or had recovered from it provided the deeply sampled blood TCRbeta repertoires that made up the dataset. The prospective study material was composed of cDNA or gDNA derived from T cells, B-cell-depleted T cells, or PBMCs. Findings and caveats that apply to the study as a whole: The amount of clinical and demographic metadata varied by source and participant and was provided uncurated.

CDR1 is given as SQVTM and CDR2 as ANQGSEA, both from the germline V gene. Trimming at the junction amounts to 4 bases on V and 1 base on J, and the germline ends lie 7 bases apart. There are 12 amino acids in the CDR3, from cysteine to phenylalanine inclusive. Of all the DNA, just the CDR3 is kept, 36 bases in frame from base 1. This clone has a single count. Its antigen is currently not known. No base qualities exist here, and no much larger clone lies one base off it. Whole blood was collected in K2EDTA tubes by collaborating institutions according to the institutions' own protocols. For TCRbeta analysis, collaborator samples were shipped as frozen whole blood, as isolated PBMCs, or as DNA extracted from either sample type. TCRbeta CDR3 regions were amplified from genomic DNA using the immunoSEQ Assay, a bias-controlled multiplex PCR. As for how the authors treated the data: The number of nucleated cells in each sample was estimated by amplification of reference gene primers within the assay. To quantify the absolute abundance of each unique TCRbeta CDR3 rearrangement, sequence reads were collapsed and filtered. For each sample, productive Simpson clonality was calculated as the square root of Simpson's diversity index across productive rearrangements. TCRdb holds this immuneACCESS table with in-frame rearrangements only. Some clones are missing; in checked studies, unresolved V genes explain under half, and the rest has no known cause. V and J calls plus clone size are reproduced from that table; the DNA served to infer D and trimming. The sample records about 160,000 clones, about nine tenths of which are singletons. 15% to 20% of the sample is taken by the ten largest.

The rearrangement joined TRBV29-1 to TRBJ1-1, with no confidently assigned D gene. This sequence originates from a man in his 60s with active or convalescent COVID-19. Sequencing input: peripheral blood. The CDR3 sequence is CSVARANTEAFF. The DNA sequence is TGCAGCGTTGCCCGAGCGAACACTGAAGCTTTCTTT. When the CDR3 is completed using the reference TRBV29-1 and TRBJ1-1 genes on either side, the full variable domain is SAVISQKPSRDICQRGTSLTIQCQVDSQVTMMFWYRQQPGQSLTLIATANQGSEATYESGFVIDKFPISRPNLTFSTLTVSNMSPEDSSIYLCSVARANTEAFFGQGTRLTVV.